These 26 T cell receptor beta chains share one sample of origin, sequenced in a study of blood T cell repertoires in COVID-19 (dated by TCRdb to about 2020). The library was generated by the immunoSEQ multiplex PCR assay. TCRdb took over this immuneACCESS table, retaining in-frame rearrangements with V and J assigned. Such tables are incomplete; in checked studies, under half of the missing clones stem from an unresolved V gene, and the remainder is unexplained. Across this sample there are 200,000 to 250,000 clones, with about 80% seen only once. The ten largest clones capture 1.3% of the sample. Material for sequencing was PBMCs or T cells enriched from blood (not recorded which). The receptors shown here come from a woman aged 40 to 49 with acute COVID-19.

The rearrangement links TRBV3-1 (or the pseudogene TRBV3-2) to TRBJ2-3; 7 nucleotides align to TRBD1. Germline V gene lookup returns CDR1 LGHDT and CDR2 YNNKEL (reference sequence). The V segment lost 1 base and the J segment 2 bases; nucleotides outside the gene matches: 9. CDR3 length: 17 residues. The CDR3 bases are TGTGCCAGCAGCCAAGCACTCGACAGGGTTTCCACAGATACGCAGTATTTT. Its protein product is CASSQALDRVSTDTQYF.

The sample holds one count of this clone. The rearrangement uses TRBV4-3 and TRBJ2-5; 7 nucleotides align to TRBD1. CDR3 length: 15 residues. Germline V lookup: CDR1 LGHNA, CDR2 YSLEER. Trimming removed 4 bases from V and 5 bases from J; junction bases left unmatched: 10. CDR3 bases: TGCGCCAGCAGCCCACAGACAGGGCTTGGGGAGACCCAGTACTTC. This sequence encodes CASSPQTGLGETQYF.

The J gene is TRBJ1-6, the V gene TRBV20-1, with 10 bases identical to TRBD1. The CDR3 runs 16 residues. Trimming removed 3 bases from V and 9 bases from J; junction bases left unmatched: 11. The germline V gene encodes CDR1 DFQATT and CDR2 SNEGSKA (reference sequence). The CDR3, as DNA: TGCAGTGCTAGTCTCCATTCGGACAGGGGGATTTCACCCCTCCACTTT. Residues: CSASLHSDRGISPLHF.

The chain recombines TRBV9 with TRBJ2-7, with 8 bases lining up with TRBD2. J lost 7 bases, V lost 0 bases, and 3 bases had no gene match. This CDR3 has 13 residues. Germline CDR1 SGDLS, CDR2 YYNGEE. CDR3: CASSVAPSGEQYF. CDR3 coding DNA: TGTGCCAGCAGCGTAGCTCCTAGCGGGGAGCAGTACTTC.

V usage is TRBV2 and J usage is TRBJ1-5; possibly TRBD1 for D (6 bases). From germline, CDR1 is SNHLY and CDR2 FYNNEI. V dropped 5 bases and J dropped 1 base, with 15 bases sitting between them. This CDR3 contains 16 residues. The CDR3 loop is CASSFNRAGSNQPQHF. In DNA form, the CDR3 reads TGTGCCAGCAGTTTTAACAGGGCTGGGAGCAATCAGCCCCAGCATTTT.

The rearrangement links TRBV29-1 to TRBJ2-1; D may be TRBD1 (6 bases). CDR3 size: 14 residues. Between the trimmed V and J ends, which lost 7 bases and 5 bases, there was a span of 18 bases. Germline V gives CDR1 SQVTM, CDR2 ANQGSEA. Written as DNA, the CDR3 is TGCAGCGCCGATAACCAGGGGATCCACAATGAGCAGTTCTTC. This encodes CSADNQGIHNEQFF.

The CDR3 spells CASSLFWTGGDRRNQPQHF. The CDR3 DNA follows: TGTGCCAGCAGTTTATTCTGGACAGGGGGAGATCGGCGCAATCAGCCCCAGCATTTT. The chain carries TRBV28 and TRBJ1-5; 10 bases map to TRBD1. V gave up 1 base and J gave up 2 bases; unmatched junction bases: 11. The germline CDR1 and CDR2 sequences are MDHEN and SYDVKM. CDR3 length: 19 residues.

The J gene is TRBJ1-6, the V gene TRBV19, with 10 bases that match TRBD1. This CDR3 is built from 18 residues. Trimming took 3 bases from V and 7 from J; bases not matched to a gene: 12. CDR1 LNHDA and CDR2 SQIVND come from the germline V gene (reference sequence). CDR3: CASSIATGTGALNSPLHF. CDR3 coding DNA: TGTGCCAGTAGTATTGCTACAGGGACAGGGGCTCTAAATTCACCCCTCCACTTT.

The rearrangement joins TRBV3-1 (or the pseudogene TRBV3-2) to TRBJ2-7; D uncertain. CDR1 and CDR2 (germline): LGHDT, YNNKEL (reference sequence). Between the trimmed V and J ends, which lost 5 bases and 1 base, there was a span of 12 bases. The CDR3 has 14 amino acids. CDR3 nucleotides: TGTGCCAGCAGCAACTTTAGAGAATCCTACGAGCAGTACTTC. Its translation is CASSNFRESYEQYF.

The chain couples TRBV7-6 to TRBJ1-3, with D possibly matching TRBD1 (5 bases). Trimming removed 4 bases at V and 0 bases at J, with 13 bases between. The germline V gene encodes CDR1 SGHVS and CDR2 FNYEAQ. There are 16 residues in the CDR3. CDR3 coding DNA: TGTGCCAGCAGCTCCCCGGGGGTGGACTCTGGAAACACCATATATTTT. Its translation: CASSSPGVDSGNTIYF. The full variable domain, its missing parts supplied by reference TRBV7-6 and TRBJ1-3, is GAGVSQSPRYKVTKRGQDVALRCDPISGHVSLYWYRQALGQGPEFLTYFNYEAQQDKSGLPNDRFSAERPEGSISTLTIQRTEQRDSAMYRCASSSPGVDSGNTIYFGEGSWLTVV.

The V call is TRBV25-1, the J call TRBJ1-1; D is possibly TRBD1 (6 bases). V was trimmed by 3 bases and J by 8 bases, leaving 19 bases between them. The CDR3 runs 15 residues. CDR1 MGHDK and CDR2 SYGVNS come from the germline V gene. The CDR3 coding sequence is TGTGCCAGCAGTGACGCTTCATCTCTGGGACAAGAAGCTTTCTTT. It encodes CASSDASSLGQEAFF.

The chain employs TRBV25-1 and TRBJ2-7, with D possibly TRBD2 on 7 matching bases. V was shortened by 0 bases and J by 2 bases, with 11 bases between the two germline ends. This CDR3 is built from 15 residues. Germline V lookup: CDR1 MGHDK, CDR2 SYGVNS. The CDR3 loop reads CASSEYKGGTYEQYF. The CDR3 DNA is TGTGCCAGCAGTGAATACAAGGGGGGGACCTACGAGCAGTACTTC.

J is TRBJ2-7 and V is TRBV2, with 8 bases lining up with TRBD1. Unmatched junction bases numbered 2, after V lost 8 bases and J lost 2 bases. CDR3 length: 12 amino acids. The germline CDR1 and CDR2 sequences are SNHLY and FYNNEI. CDR3 residues: CASSGQAYEQYF. In DNA, the CDR3 is TGTGCCAGCTCGGGACAGGCCTACGAGCAGTACTTC.

This chain uses TRBV5-5 with TRBJ1-2; TRBD1 agrees at 11 bases. There are 17 residues in the CDR3. V lost 4 bases to trimming and J lost 4 bases; unmatched junction nucleotides: 12. Germline-derived CDR1 and CDR2 are SGHKS and YYEKEE (reference sequence). CDR3 nucleotide sequence: TGTGCCAGCAGCCCCGGGACAGGGGGTTCGGGACGCTATGGCTACACCTTC. Protein sequence: CASSPGTGGSGRYGYTF.

The J gene is TRBJ2-2, the V gene TRBV5-6; no definite D call. This CDR3 is 14 amino acids long. Trimming pared 4 bases from V and 8 bases from J, leaving 15 bases between. CDR1 is SGHDT, CDR2 YYEEEE, per germline. CDR3 nucleotide sequence: TGTGCCAGCAGCCGGTCCCTCGGGTCGGGGGAGCTGTTTTTT. It yields the protein CASSRSLGSGELFF.

Concerning this clone: Being one base from a much bigger clone, this may be a read error. The rearrangement links TRBV11-2 to TRBJ2-1; 7 bases agree with TRBD1. The CDR3 is 14 amino acids. Germline lookup yields CDR1 SGHAT and CDR2 FQNNGV. V shed 5 bases, J shed 3 bases, and the junction held 4 bases outside the gene matches. The CDR3 DNA reads TGTGCCAGCAGCATAGGGACAGTCTACAATGAGCAGTTCTTC. Encoded protein: CASSIGTVYNEQFF. Complete variable domain (other parts from reference TRBV11-2 and TRBJ2-1): EAGVAQSPRYKIIEKRQSVAFWCNPISGHATLYWYQQILGQGPKLLIQFQNNGVVDDSQLPKDRFSAERLKGVDSTLKIQPAKLEDSAVYLCASSIGTVYNEQFFGPGTRLTVL.

In its sample, this clone was seen once. The rearrangement joins TRBV3-1 (or the pseudogene TRBV3-2) to TRBJ2-2, with 11 bases that match TRBD2. This CDR3 has 15 residues. CDR1 LGHDT and CDR2 YNNKEL come from the germline V gene (reference sequence). The trim removed 2 bases at V and 7 bases at J, leaving 3 bases unmatched. The CDR3 loop reads CASSQTSGSVGELFF. CDR3 DNA sequence: TGTGCCAGCAGCCAAACTAGCGGGAGTGTCGGGGAGCTGTTTTTT.

A few counts support this clone. The chain recombines TRBV18 with TRBJ1-1, with TRBD1 matching over 10 bases. CDR3 size: 16 residues. The germline gives CDR1 KGHSH, CDR2 LQKENI. Trimming cost V 8 bases and J 4 bases; bases outside gene matches: 13. The CDR3 nucleotides are TGTGCCAGCCGGAGACCGGGACAGGGGATTGGCACTGAAGCTTTCTTT. Residues: CASRRPGQGIGTEAFF.

CDR3 loop: CASSTQAGATEQFF. The CDR3, as DNA: TGTGCCAGCAGCACTCAAGCGGGGGCTACTGAGCAGTTCTTC. The V and J genes are TRBV5-5 and TRBJ2-1; 8 bases map to TRBD2. CDR1 and CDR2 from the germline V gene are SGHKS and YYEKEE (reference sequence). The ends lost 4 bases at V and 9 bases at J; junction bases unmatched: 9. This CDR3 region has 14 residues.

This clone appeared a single time. This chain connects TRBV18 to TRBJ2-3, with 9 bases fitting TRBD2. The CDR3 covers 15 residues. Germline values: CDR1 KGHSH, CDR2 LQKENI. With 3 bases clipped from V and 3 bases from J, the junction kept 4 bases outside the gene matches. CDR3 sequence: CASSPPLAGTDTQYF. CDR3 nucleotide sequence: TGTGCCAGCTCACCTCCTCTAGCGGGGACAGATACGCAGTATTTT.

This clone was observed a handful of times. The chain couples TRBV18 to TRBJ1-2, with 11 bases lining up with TRBD1. The CDR3 has 15 amino acids. From germline, CDR1 is KGHSH and CDR2 LQKENI. V lost 2 bases to trimming and J lost 7 bases; unmatched junction nucleotides: 6. The CDR3 reads CASSPGTGGSGGYTF. DNA of the CDR3: TGTGCCAGCTCACCAGGGACAGGGGGTTCCGGTGGCTACACCTTC. The full variable domain, completed using reference TRBV18 and TRBJ1-2, is NAGVMQNPRHLVRRRGQEARLRCSPMKGHSHVYWYRQLPEEGLKFMVYLQKENIIDESGMPKERFSAEFPKEGPSILRIQQVVRGDSAAYFCASSPGTGGSGGYTFGSGTRLTVV.

The V and J genes are TRBV28 and TRBJ1-5; no clear D. Trimming left V 6 bases short and J 6 bases short, with 12 bases between. Germline V gene lookup returns CDR1 MDHEN and CDR2 SYDVKM. This CDR3 region has 13 residues. CDR3 bases: TGTGCCAGCAGGATCCCCCCGAGTCAGCCCCAGCATTTT. Protein product: CASRIPPSQPQHF.

This chain links TRBV15 with TRBJ2-5; 7 bases fit TRBD1. Germline V lookup: CDR1 LNHNV, CDR2 YYDKDF (reference sequence). The CDR3 consists of 12 residues. J gave up 5 bases and V 3 bases, and 0 bases lay outside the gene matches. CDR3 amino acids: CATSRTGETQYF. CDR3 sequence (DNA): TGTGCCACCAGCAGGACAGGGGAGACCCAGTACTTC.

This clone has only one observation. The rearrangement uses TRBV7-2 and TRBJ2-6; 8 nucleotides line up with TRBD1. The CDR3 is 16 residues long. Trimming at V came to 5 bases and at J to 3 bases, leaving 6 bases not matched to a gene. CDR1 is SGHTA and CDR2 is FQGNSA in the germline V gene. This chain's CDR3 is CASSGQGVSGANVLTF. CDR3 bases: TGTGCCAGCAGCGGACAGGGAGTGAGTGGGGCCAACGTCCTGACTTTC. The whole variable domain, remainder taken from reference TRBV7-2 and TRBJ2-6, is GAGVSQSPSNKVTEKGKDVELRCDPISGHTALYWYRQSLGQGLEFLIYFQGNSAPDKSGLPSDRFSAERTGGSVSTLTIQRTQQEDSAVYLCASSGQGVSGANVLTFGAGSRLTVL.

The chain couples TRBV7-8 to TRBJ1-1; 8 bases line up with TRBD1. Germline V lookup: CDR1 SGHVS, CDR2 FQNEAQ. The trim removed 2 bases at V and 8 bases at J, leaving 4 bases unmatched. There are 13 residues in the CDR3. The CDR3 loop is CASSLRQGFEAFF. In nucleotides, the CDR3 is TGTGCCAGCAGCTTAAGACAGGGGTTCGAAGCTTTCTTT.

The chain carries TRBV11-2 and TRBJ2-7; possibly TRBD1 for D (7 bases). The CDR3 runs 15 residues. The germline V gene encodes CDR1 SGHAT and CDR2 FQNNGV. V gave up 0 bases and J gave up 1 base, with 10 bases separating them. Here the CDR3 reads CASSLEAGGSYEQYF. As DNA, the CDR3 is TGTGCCAGCAGCTTAGAGGCAGGGGGGTCCTACGAGCAGTACTTC.